The rows below give T cell receptor beta chains drawn from one sample of a study of shared clonotypes between healthy human individuals. Produced via immunoSEQ multiplex PCR; TCRdb's table is partial and in-frame only. The sample yields approximately 100,000 clones, just over 65% seen once. The sample taken for sequencing was memory CD8+ T cells sorted from blood. The receptors here all came from a young woman in good health. Both conserved end residues are part of each CDR3. The D gene is left open where the match is weak. The size entry is marked missing in some rows and otherwise reads once, few, many or a size class.

d_gene	abundance	v_gene	j_gene	CDR3aa	CDR3nt
TRBD2	NA	TRBV28	TRBJ2-3	CASSPLGLADTDTQYF	TGTGCCAGCAGCCCTCTCGGACTAGCGGACACAGATACGCAGTATTTT
NA	NA	TRBV7-2	TRBJ2-7	CASSSYSYEQYF	TGTGCCAGCAGCTCCTATAGCTACGAGCAGTACTTC
NA	NA	TRBV15	TRBJ2-2	CATSSTRANTGELFF	TGTGCCACCAGCAGCACCAGGGCGAACACCGGGGAGCTGTTTTTT
NA	NA	TRBV5-6	TRBJ1-5	CASSLAGSNQPQHF	TGTGCCAGCAGCTTGGCGGGGAGCAATCAGCCCCAGCATTTT
NA	NA	TRBV28	TRBJ2-7	CASSLGRDPRQEQYF	TGTGCCAGCAGTTTAGGCCGGGACCCCCGTCAGGAGCAGTACTTC
TRBD2	NA	TRBV7-6	TRBJ2-2	CASSLLAELTGELFF	TGTGCCAGCAGCTTACTAGCGGAGCTCACCGGGGAGCTGTTTTTT
NA	NA	TRBV28	TRBJ1-2	CASSLSGDGYTF	TGTGCCAGCAGTTTATCCGGGGACGGCTACACCTTC
NA	NA	TRBV27	TRBJ2-7	CASSLPTAKPYEQYF	TGTGCCAGCAGTTTACCAACAGCGAAGCCCTACGAGCAGTACTTC
NA	NA	TRBV27	TRBJ2-3	CASSLFPSTDTQYF	TGTGCCAGCAGTTTATTTCCTAGCACAGATACGCAGTATTTT
TRBD2	NA	TRBV15	TRBJ2-1	CATSRRGSSYNEQFF	TGTGCCACCAGCAGGCGGGGGAGCTCCTACAATGAGCAGTTCTTC
NA	NA	TRBV6-4	TRBJ2-7	CASSDEVTTLSYEQYF	TGTGCCAGCAGTGACGAAGTAACCACTCTTTCCTACGAGCAGTACTTC
TRBD2	few	TRBV2	TRBJ2-2	CASRRAGGYTGELFF	TGTGCCAGCAGGCGAGCGGGAGGATACACCGGGGAGCTGTTTTTT
NA	NA	TRBV4-2	TRBJ1-1	CASSHLRLMRNTEAFF	TGTGCCAGCAGCCATCTTCGTCTTATGCGGAACACTGAAGCTTTCTTT
NA	NA	TRBV11-2	TRBJ2-6	CASSLVGTGANVLTF	TGTGCCAGCAGCTTAGTGGGGACTGGGGCCAACGTCCTGACTTTC
NA	NA	TRBV27	TRBJ2-1	CASSSPLEPNNEQFF	TGTGCCAGCAGTTCCCCTCTGGAGCCCAACAATGAGCAGTTCTTC
TRBD1	many	TRBV2	TRBJ2-7	CASQTGVPYEQYF	TGTGCCAGCCAGACAGGGGTTCCCTACGAGCAGTACTTC
NA	NA	TRBV14	TRBJ2-7	CASSHETPGAEQYF	TGTGCCAGCAGCCATGAGACTCCAGGGGCCGAGCAGTACTTC
TRBD2	NA	TRBV27	TRBJ2-1	CASRWYGVAGIYYNEQFF	TGTGCCAGCCGGTGGTATGGAGTAGCGGGAATCTACTACAATGAGCAGTTCTTC
NA	few	TRBV19	TRBJ1-1	CASSPQLYDTEAFF	TGTGCCAGTAGCCCCCAGCTATATGACACTGAAGCTTTCTTT
TRBD2	NA	TRBV7-3	TRBJ2-7	CASSPEGTSEYEQYF	TGTGCCAGCAGCCCCGAGGGGACTAGCGAGTACGAGCAGTACTTC
NA	NA	TRBV27	TRBJ1-1	CASSLFKGARAFF	TGTGCCAGCAGTTTATTTAAGGGAGCCCGGGCTTTCTTT
NA	NA	TRBV28	TRBJ1-5	CASSLGGVGNQPQHF	TGTGCCAGCAGTCTTGGAGGGGTAGGCAATCAGCCCCAGCATTTT
NA	once	TRBV5-5	TRBJ2-7	CASSLHEQYF	TGTGCCAGCAGCTTACACGAGCAGTACTTC
NA	many	TRBV28	TRBJ2-6	CATVEGEASGANVLTF	TGTGCCACCGTGGAAGGGGAAGCCTCTGGGGCCAACGTCCTGACTTTC
NA	NA	TRBV4-2	TRBJ2-5	CASSAGGSSGLETQYF	TGTGCCAGCAGCGCAGGCGGGTCTAGTGGGTTGGAGACCCAGTACTTC
TRBD2	NA	TRBV4-2	TRBJ2-1	CASSPLAGAYNEQFF	TGTGCCAGCAGCCCTTTAGCGGGAGCCTACAATGAGCAGTTCTTC
TRBD2	NA	TRBV7-9	TRBJ2-3	CASNVAGGLHSQYF	TGTGCCAGCAACGTAGCGGGAGGGCTACACTCGCAGTATTTT
NA	NA	TRBV27	TRBJ1-1	CASRPIEPGQVNTEAFF	TGTGCCAGCAGGCCCATTGAACCGGGACAAGTAAACACTGAAGCTTTCTTT
TRBD2	few	TRBV28	TRBJ2-1	CASSGTSVPYNEQFF	TGTGCCAGCAGTGGGACTAGTGTCCCCTACAATGAGCAGTTCTTC
NA	few	TRBV7-2	TRBJ1-5	CASSFRGGGSNQPQHF	TGTGCCAGCAGCTTCCGAGGGGGAGGGAGCAATCAGCCCCAGCATTTT
NA	NA	TRBV2	TRBJ2-7	CASSETGGKNYEQYF	TGTGCCAGCAGTGAGACAGGTGGTAAGAACTACGAGCAGTACTTC
NA	NA	TRBV29-1	TRBJ2-1	CSVDRGAGGPNEQFF	TGCAGCGTGGACAGGGGGGCGGGAGGGCCGAATGAGCAGTTCTTC
TRBD2	NA	TRBV19	TRBJ2-7	CASSLRAGSGRAYEQYF	TGTGCCAGTAGTCTCAGGGCAGGATCCGGGAGGGCCTACGAGCAGTACTTC
TRBD1	NA	TRBV15	TRBJ1-5	CATSGLWTGSNQPQHF	TGTGCCACCAGCGGTCTATGGACAGGGAGCAATCAGCCCCAGCATTTT
TRBD2	NA	TRBV30	TRBJ2-1	CAWTIPGTSFPPSYNEQFF	TGTGCCTGGACCATCCCCGGGACTAGCTTCCCTCCCTCCTACAATGAGCAGTTCTTC
TRBD2	few	TRBV19	TRBJ2-7	CASSIPSGRRYEQYF	TGTGCCAGTAGTATTCCTAGCGGGAGGAGGTACGAGCAGTACTTC
TRBD1	NA	TRBV5-1	TRBJ2-1	CASSNTGTGDNEQFF	TGCGCCAGCAGTAACACCGGGACAGGGGACAATGAGCAGTTCTTC
TRBD1	NA	TRBV5-4	TRBJ2-3	CASSSTGQDTDTQYF	TGTGCCAGCAGCTCGACCGGACAGGACACAGATACGCAGTATTTT
NA	NA	TRBV28	TRBJ1-2	CASVPLRQSYGYTF	TGTGCCAGCGTCCCTTTACGGCAGTCCTATGGCTACACCTTC
NA	NA	TRBV11-2	TRBJ2-2	CASRASGSSNTGELFF	TGTGCCAGCAGGGCCTCGGGCAGCTCGAACACCGGGGAGCTGTTTTTT
NA	NA	TRBV4-1	TRBJ1-5	CASSQDSTGFGNQPQHF	TGCGCCAGCAGCCAAGACTCGACGGGTTTTGGCAATCAGCCCCAGCATTTT
NA	NA	TRBV14	TRBJ2-7	CASSQDGAGRSHEQYF	TGTGCCAGCAGCCAAGACGGGGCAGGCCGTAGCCACGAGCAGTACTTC
NA	many	TRBV15	TRBJ2-6	CATSSLRDGSSGANVLTF	TGTGCCACCAGCAGCCTCCGGGACGGCAGCTCTGGGGCCAACGTCCTGACTTTC
TRBD2	NA	TRBV25-1	TRBJ2-5	CASSGSTAGPETQYF	TGTGCCAGCAGTGGTTCAACAGCGGGGCCGGAGACCCAGTACTTC
NA	NA	TRBV27	TRBJ2-7	CASRSLGFLHEQYF	TGTGCCAGCAGATCCCTGGGATTCCTCCACGAGCAGTACTTC
NA	NA	TRBV5-1	TRBJ1-4	CASSLELGEKLFF	TGCGCCAGCAGCTTGGAACTGGGGGAAAAACTGTTTTTT
TRBD1	NA	TRBV4-1	TRBJ1-1	CASSQVRQGAFGRTEAFF	TGCGCCAGCAGCCAAGTCAGACAGGGGGCCTTCGGGCGAACTGAAGCTTTCTTT
NA	NA	TRBV4-2	TRBJ2-1	CASSQDGSLVMNEQFF	TGTGCCAGCAGCCAAGATGGGTCCCTAGTCATGAATGAGCAGTTCTTC